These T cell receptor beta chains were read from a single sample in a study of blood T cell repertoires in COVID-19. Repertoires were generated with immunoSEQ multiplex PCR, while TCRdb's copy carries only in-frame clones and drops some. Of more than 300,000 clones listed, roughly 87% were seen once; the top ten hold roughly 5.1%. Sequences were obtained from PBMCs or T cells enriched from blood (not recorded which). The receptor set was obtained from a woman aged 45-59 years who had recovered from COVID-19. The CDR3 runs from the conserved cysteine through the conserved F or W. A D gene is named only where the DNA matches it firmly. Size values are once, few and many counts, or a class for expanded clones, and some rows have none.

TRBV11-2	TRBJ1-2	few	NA	CASSLANRESSRGYTF	TGTGCCAGCAGCTTAGCAAACAGGGAGTCGTCGAGAGGCTACACCTTC
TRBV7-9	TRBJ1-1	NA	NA	CASSRVSGTEAFF	TGTGCCAGCAGCCGAGTCTCAGGGACTGAAGCTTTCTTT
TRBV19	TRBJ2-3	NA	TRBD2	CASSIDASGVTDTQYF	TGTGCCAGTAGTATAGACGCTAGCGGGGTAACAGATACGCAGTATTTT
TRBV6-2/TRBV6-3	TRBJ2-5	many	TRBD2	CASSQGWAGAIQKAQYF	TGTGCCAGCAGCCAAGGTTGGGCGGGAGCCATCCAGAAGGCCCAGTACTTC
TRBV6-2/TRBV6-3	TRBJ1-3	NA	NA	CASSYGGNSGNTIYF	TGTGCCAGCAGTTATGGAGGAAACTCTGGAAACACCATATATTTT
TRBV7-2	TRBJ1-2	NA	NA	CASSPLTAANYGYTF	TGTGCCAGCAGCCCGTTGACAGCAGCTAACTATGGCTACACCTTC
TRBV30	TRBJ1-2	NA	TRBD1	CAWSVLRGYGYTF	TGTGCCTGGAGTGTACTCAGGGGGTATGGCTACACCTTC
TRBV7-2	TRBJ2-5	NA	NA	CASSLDSSVRGTQYF	TGTGCCAGCAGCTTAGATTCCTCAGTTAGGGGGACCCAGTACTTC
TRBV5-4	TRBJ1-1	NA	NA	CASSKDSSLNTEAFF	TGTGCCAGCAGCAAGGACAGTTCCTTGAACACTGAAGCTTTCTTT
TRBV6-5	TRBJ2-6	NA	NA	CASRNSGTGANVLTF	TGTGCCAGCAGGAACTCCGGGACAGGGGCCAACGTCCTGACTTTC
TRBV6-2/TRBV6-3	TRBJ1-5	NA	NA	CASSYDNSNQPQHF	TGTGCCAGCAGTTACGACAATAGCAATCAGCCCCAGCATTTT
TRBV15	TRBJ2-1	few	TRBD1	CASGTGFDEQFF	TGTGCCAGCGGGACAGGGTTCGATGAGCAGTTCTTC
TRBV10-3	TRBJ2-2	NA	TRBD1	CAITGQEYTGELFF	TGTGCCATTACAGGACAGGAATACACCGGGGAGCTGTTTTTT
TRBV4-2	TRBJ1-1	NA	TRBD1	CASSQDFQGATEAFF	TGTGCCAGCAGCCAAGATTTTCAGGGGGCAACTGAAGCTTTCTTT
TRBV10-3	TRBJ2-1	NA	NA	CAISESKGGGQFF	TGTGCCATCAGTGAGTCGAAAGGGGGTGGGCAGTTCTTC
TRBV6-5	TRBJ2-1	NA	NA	CASGDNYNEQFF	TGTGCCAGCGGGGACAACTACAATGAGCAGTTCTTC
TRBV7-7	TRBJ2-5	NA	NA	CASSLGLGTSETQYF	TGTGCCAGCAGCTTAGGTCTCGGGACAAGTGAGACCCAGTACTTC
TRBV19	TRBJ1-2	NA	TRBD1	CASSIAPDRGFGYTF	TGTGCCAGTAGTATAGCGCCCGACAGGGGGTTTGGCTACACCTTC
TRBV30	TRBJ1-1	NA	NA	CAWRMAGVNTEAFF	TGTGCCTGGAGAATGGCCGGGGTGAACACTGAAGCTTTCTTT
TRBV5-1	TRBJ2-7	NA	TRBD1	CASSLTGDFEQYF	TGCGCCAGCAGCTTGACAGGGGATTTCGAGCAGTACTTC
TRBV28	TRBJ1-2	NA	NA	CASSLFTRDIDGYTF	TGTGCCAGCAGTTTATTTACCCGGGACATCGACGGCTACACCTTC
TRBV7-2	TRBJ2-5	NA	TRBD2	CASSFQRGAEETQYF	TGTGCCAGCAGCTTCCAGCGGGGGGCCGAGGAGACCCAGTACTTC
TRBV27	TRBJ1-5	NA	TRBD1	CASSLQGVGNQPQHF	TGTGCCAGCAGTTTACAGGGGGTGGGAAATCAGCCCCAGCATTTT
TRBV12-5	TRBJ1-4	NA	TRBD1	CASGSQGTVEKLFF	TGTGCTAGTGGTTCTCAAGGGACAGTCGAAAAACTGTTTTTT
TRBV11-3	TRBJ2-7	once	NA	CASSTRAPYEQYF	TGTGCCAGCAGCACGAGGGCCCCCTACGAGCAGTACTTC
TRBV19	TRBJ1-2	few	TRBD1	CASSAQGVYGYTF	TGTGCCAGTAGTGCACAGGGGGTCTATGGCTACACCTTC
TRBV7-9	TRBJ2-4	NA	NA	CASSLPNPGVKNIQYF	TGTGCCAGCAGCTTACCAAATCCGGGAGTTAAAAACATTCAGTACTTC
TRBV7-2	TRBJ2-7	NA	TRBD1	CASSPGTGISYEQYF	TGTGCCAGCAGCCCCGGGACAGGGATATCCTACGAGCAGTACTTC
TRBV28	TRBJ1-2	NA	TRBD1	CASRGQGGNSDYGYTF	TGTGCCAGCAGAGGACAGGGCGGTAATTCTGACTATGGCTACACCTTC
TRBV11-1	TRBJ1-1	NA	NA	CAGQGGNTEAFF	TGTGCCGGCCAAGGGGGGAACACTGAAGCTTTCTTT
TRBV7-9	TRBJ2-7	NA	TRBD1	CASSLRDRGDEQYF	TGTGCCAGCAGCTTACGGGACAGGGGGGACGAGCAGTACTTC
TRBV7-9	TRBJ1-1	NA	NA	CASSLAGSGTSLEAFF	TGTGCCAGCAGCTTAGCTGGCTCTGGGACATCCCTAGAAGCTTTCTTT
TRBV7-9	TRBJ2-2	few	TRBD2	CASSSTSGHTGELFF	TGTGCCAGCAGCTCGACTAGCGGACACACCGGGGAGCTGTTTTTT
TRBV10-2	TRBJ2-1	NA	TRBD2	CASSEREGLGRWGSYNEQFF	TGCGCCAGCAGTGAGAGGGAGGGACTAGGACGGTGGGGCTCCTACAATGAGCAGTTCTTC
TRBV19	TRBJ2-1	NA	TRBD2	CASSSGLASNNEQFF	TGTGCCAGTAGTAGTGGACTAGCGAGTAACAATGAGCAGTTCTTC
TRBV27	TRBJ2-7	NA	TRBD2	CASSSPGGGRDEQYF	TGTGCCAGCAGTTCACCCGGGGGGGGGCGGGACGAGCAGTACTTC
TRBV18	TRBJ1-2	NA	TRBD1	CASSPQQGSDGYTF	TGTGCCAGCTCACCACAACAGGGGTCGGATGGCTACACCTTC
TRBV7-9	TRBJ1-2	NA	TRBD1	CASSYQTGINYGYTF	TGTGCCAGCAGCTACCAGACAGGGATCAACTATGGCTACACCTTC